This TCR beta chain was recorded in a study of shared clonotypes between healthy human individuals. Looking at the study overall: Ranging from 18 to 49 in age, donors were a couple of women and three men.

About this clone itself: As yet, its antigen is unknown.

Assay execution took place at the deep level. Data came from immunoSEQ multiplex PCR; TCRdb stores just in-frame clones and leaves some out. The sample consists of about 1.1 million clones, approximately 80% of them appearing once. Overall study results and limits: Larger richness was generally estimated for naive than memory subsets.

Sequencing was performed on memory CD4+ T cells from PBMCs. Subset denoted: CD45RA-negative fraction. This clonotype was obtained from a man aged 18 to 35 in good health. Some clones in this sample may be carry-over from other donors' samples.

CDR3 sequence reads: CASSFRQGGTEAFF. The DNA of the CDR3 is TGTGCCAGCAGCTTCAGACAAGGGGGGACTGAAGCTTTCTTT. The V call is TRBV7-2, the J call TRBJ1-1; weak D call: TRBD1 (6 bases). Germline V gene lookup returns CDR1 SGHTA and CDR2 FQGNSA. V lost 3 bases to trimming and J lost 5 bases, with 13 bases between them. This CDR3 has 14 residues.